The T cell receptor (beta chain) under discussion was sequenced for a study of cytomegalovirus exposure and HLA in healthy donors. Study-wide points: As a later analysis revealed, most CMV-associated TCR beta chains appeared HLA-restricted.

A word on this clone: Its specificity is unknown.

Primers: 60 Vbeta forward and 13 Jbeta reverse. The protocol was immunoSEQ multiplex PCR, while the TCRdb copy is restricted to in-frame clones and leaves out a portion. The profile shows approximately 100,000 clones, 65% of them singletons. At the time of sampling, donors were nominally healthy, though unrecorded immune exposures were likely. V shed 6 bases and J 2 bases; nucleotides not matched to a gene: 8. Germline CDR1 is MNHNS and CDR2 is SASEGT. The CDR3 contains 15 residues. The sample comprised PBMCs. V usage is TRBV6-1 and J usage is TRBJ2-3; 7 bases map to TRBD2. The sequence derives from a man aged 25 to 40 in good health and CMV-seropositive. As DNA, the CDR3 is TGTGCCAGCAGCGGGGACTACTCCTTCACAGATACGCAGTATTTT. Its protein is CASSGDYSFTDTQYF.